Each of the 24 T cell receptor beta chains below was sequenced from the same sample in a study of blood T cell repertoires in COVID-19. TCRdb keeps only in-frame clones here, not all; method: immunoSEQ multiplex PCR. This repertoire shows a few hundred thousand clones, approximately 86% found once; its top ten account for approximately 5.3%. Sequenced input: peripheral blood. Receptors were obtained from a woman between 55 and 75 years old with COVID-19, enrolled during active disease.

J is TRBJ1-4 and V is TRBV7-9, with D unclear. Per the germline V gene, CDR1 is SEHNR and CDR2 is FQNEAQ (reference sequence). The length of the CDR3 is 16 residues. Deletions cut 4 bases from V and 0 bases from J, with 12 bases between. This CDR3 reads CASSYGRRSTNEKLFF. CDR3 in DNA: TGTGCCAGCAGCTACGGGAGGAGGTCAACTAATGAAAAACTGTTTTTT.

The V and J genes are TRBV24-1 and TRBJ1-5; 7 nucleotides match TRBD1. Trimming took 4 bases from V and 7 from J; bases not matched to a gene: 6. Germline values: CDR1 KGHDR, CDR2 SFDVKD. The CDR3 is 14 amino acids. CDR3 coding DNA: TGTGCCACCAGTGAATCTCACAGGGGCCAGCCCCAGCATTTT. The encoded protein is CATSESHRGQPQHF.

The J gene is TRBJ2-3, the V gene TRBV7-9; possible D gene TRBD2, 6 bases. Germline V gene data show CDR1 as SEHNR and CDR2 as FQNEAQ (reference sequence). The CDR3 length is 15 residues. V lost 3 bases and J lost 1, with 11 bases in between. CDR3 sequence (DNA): TGTGCCAGCAGCTTGGAGGGAGACGGCACAGATACGCAGTATTTT. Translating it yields CASSLEGDGTDTQYF.

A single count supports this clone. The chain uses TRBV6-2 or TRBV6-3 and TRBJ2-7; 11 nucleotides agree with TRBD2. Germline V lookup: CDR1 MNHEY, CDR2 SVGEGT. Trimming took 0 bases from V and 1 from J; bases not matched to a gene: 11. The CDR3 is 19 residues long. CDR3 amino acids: CASSYSSGFRLAGSYEQYF. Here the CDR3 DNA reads TGTGCCAGCAGTTACTCGAGTGGGTTCAGACTAGCGGGATCCTACGAGCAGTACTTC.

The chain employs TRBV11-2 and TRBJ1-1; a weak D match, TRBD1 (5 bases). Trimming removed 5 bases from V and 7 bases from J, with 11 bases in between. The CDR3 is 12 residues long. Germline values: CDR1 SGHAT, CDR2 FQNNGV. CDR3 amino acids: CASSQRGSEAFF. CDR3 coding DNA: TGTGCCAGCAGCCAAAGGGGCAGTGAAGCTTTCTTT.

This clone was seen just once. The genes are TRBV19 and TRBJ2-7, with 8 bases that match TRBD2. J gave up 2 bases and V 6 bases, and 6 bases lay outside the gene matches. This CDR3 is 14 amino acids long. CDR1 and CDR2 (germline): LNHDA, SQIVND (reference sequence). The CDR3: CASRVEAGAYEQYF. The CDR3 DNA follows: TGTGCCAGTAGGGTGGAAGCGGGAGCCTACGAGCAGTACTTC. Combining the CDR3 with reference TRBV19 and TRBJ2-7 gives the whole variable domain DGGITQSPKYLFRKEGQNVTLSCEQNLNHDAMYWYRQDPGQGLRLIYYSQIVNDFQKGDIAEGYSVSREKKESFPLTVTSAQKNPTAFYLCASRVEAGAYEQYFGPGTRLTVT.

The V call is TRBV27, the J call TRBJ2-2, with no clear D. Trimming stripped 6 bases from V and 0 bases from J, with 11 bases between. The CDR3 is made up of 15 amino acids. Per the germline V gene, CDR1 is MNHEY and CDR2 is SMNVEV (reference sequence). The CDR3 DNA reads TGTGCCAGCAGCCTCAGGCTAACGAACACCGGGGAGCTGTTTTTT. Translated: CASSLRLTNTGELFF.

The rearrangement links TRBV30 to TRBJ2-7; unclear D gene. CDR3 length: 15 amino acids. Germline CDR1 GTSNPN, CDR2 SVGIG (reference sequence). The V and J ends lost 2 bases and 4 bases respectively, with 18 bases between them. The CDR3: CAWSLVGSPLYEQYF. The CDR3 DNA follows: TGTGCCTGGAGTCTCGTGGGCAGCCCCCTATACGAGCAGTACTTC.

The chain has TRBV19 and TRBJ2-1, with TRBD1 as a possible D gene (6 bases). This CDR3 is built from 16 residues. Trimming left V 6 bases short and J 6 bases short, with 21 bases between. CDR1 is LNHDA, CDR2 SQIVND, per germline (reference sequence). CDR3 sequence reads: CASRAAGQLSRNEQFF. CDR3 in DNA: TGTGCCAGTAGAGCAGCCGGACAGCTCTCTCGCAATGAGCAGTTCTTC.

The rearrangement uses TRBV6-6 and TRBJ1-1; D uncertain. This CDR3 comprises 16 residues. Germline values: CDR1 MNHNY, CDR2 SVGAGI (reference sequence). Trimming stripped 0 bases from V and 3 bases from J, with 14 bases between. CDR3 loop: CASSYSGFSEYTEAFF. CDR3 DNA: TGTGCCAGCAGTTACTCGGGCTTCTCGGAATACACTGAAGCTTTCTTT.

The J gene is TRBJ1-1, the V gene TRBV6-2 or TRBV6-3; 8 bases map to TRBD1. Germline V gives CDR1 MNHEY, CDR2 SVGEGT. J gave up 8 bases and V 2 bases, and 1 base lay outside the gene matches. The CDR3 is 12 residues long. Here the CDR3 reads CASSYRTGEAFF. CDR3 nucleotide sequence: TGTGCCAGCAGTTACAGGACAGGGGAAGCTTTCTTT.

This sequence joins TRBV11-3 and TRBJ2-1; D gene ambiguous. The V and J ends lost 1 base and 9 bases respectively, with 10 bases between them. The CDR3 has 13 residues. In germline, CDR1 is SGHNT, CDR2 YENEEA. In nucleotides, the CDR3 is TGTGCCAGCAGCTTAGTGGCTGGTGGTGAGCAGTTCTTC. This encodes CASSLVAGGEQFF. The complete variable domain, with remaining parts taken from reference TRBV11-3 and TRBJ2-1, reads EAGVVQSPRYKIIEKKQPVAFWCNPISGHNTLYWYLQNLGQGPELLIRYENEEAVDDSQLPKDRFSAERLKGVDSTLKIQPAELGDSAVYLCASSLVAGGEQFFGPGTRLTVL.

The chain's CDR3 is CASSRGQGATGELFF. CDR3 DNA: TGTGCCAGCAGCCGTGGACAGGGGGCTACCGGGGAGCTGTTTTTT. V gene TRBV3-1 (or the pseudogene TRBV3-2) combines with J gene TRBJ2-2, with TRBD1 matching 11 bases. This CDR3 is 15 amino acids long. Trimming cost V 4 bases and J 5 bases; bases outside gene matches: 3. Germline V gives CDR1 LGHDT, CDR2 YNNKEL (reference sequence).

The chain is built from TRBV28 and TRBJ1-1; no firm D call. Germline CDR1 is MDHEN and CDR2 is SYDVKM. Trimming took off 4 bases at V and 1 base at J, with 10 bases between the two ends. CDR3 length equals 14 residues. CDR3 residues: CASSWRRWNTEAFF. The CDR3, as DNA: TGTGCCAGCAGTTGGCGCAGGTGGAACACTGAAGCTTTCTTT.

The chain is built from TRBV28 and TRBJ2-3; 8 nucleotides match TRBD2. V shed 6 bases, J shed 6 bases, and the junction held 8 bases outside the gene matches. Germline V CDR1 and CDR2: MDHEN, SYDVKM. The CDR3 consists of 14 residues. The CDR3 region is CASSSGGGRDTQYF. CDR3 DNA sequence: TGTGCCAGCAGCTCCGGGGGCGGGAGGGATACGCAGTATTTT.

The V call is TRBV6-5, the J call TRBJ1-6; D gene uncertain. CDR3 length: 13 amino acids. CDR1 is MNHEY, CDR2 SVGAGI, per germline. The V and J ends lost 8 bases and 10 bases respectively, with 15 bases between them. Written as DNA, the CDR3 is TGTGCCAGCCATAGCCGGGAGGACTCACCCCTCCACTTT. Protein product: CASHSREDSPLHF.

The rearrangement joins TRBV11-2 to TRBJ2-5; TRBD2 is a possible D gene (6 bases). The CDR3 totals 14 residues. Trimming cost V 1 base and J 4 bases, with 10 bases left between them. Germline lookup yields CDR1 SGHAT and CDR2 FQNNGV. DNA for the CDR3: TGTGCCAGCAGCTTAGTTCGGGAGCTAGAGACCCAGTACTTC. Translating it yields CASSLVRELETQYF.

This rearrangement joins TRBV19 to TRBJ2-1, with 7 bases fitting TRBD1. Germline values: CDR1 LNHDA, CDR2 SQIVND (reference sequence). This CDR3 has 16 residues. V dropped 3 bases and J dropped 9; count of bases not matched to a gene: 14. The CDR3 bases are TGTGCCAGTAGTATCATTAGAGGGGGCGTTAGTCCTGAGCAGTTCTTC. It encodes CASSIIRGGVSPEQFF.

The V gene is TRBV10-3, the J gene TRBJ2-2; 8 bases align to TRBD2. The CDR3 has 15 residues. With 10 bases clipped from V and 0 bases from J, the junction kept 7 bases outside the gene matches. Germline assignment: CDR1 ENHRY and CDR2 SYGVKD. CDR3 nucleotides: TGTGCCACCGGACTAGCAGAGACGAACACCGGGGAGCTGTTTTTT. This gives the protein CATGLAETNTGELFF.

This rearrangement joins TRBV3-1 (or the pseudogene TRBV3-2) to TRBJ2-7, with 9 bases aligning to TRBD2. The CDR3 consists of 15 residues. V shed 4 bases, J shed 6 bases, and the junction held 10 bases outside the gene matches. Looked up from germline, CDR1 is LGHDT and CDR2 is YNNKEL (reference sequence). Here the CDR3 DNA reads TGTGCCAGCAGCCGCCTCGCTAGCGGGACTGGCGAGCAGTACTTC. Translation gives CASSRLASGTGEQYF.

The CDR3: CASSQVAGGGYTF. Here the CDR3 DNA reads TGTGCCAGCAGCCAAGTGGCAGGGGGCGGCTACACCTTC. The chain has TRBV3-1 (or the pseudogene TRBV3-2) and TRBJ1-2; 8 bases are a match to TRBD1. This CDR3 comprises 13 residues. The germline CDR1 and CDR2 sequences are LGHDT and YNNKEL (reference sequence). The V and J ends lost 1 base and 8 bases, in that order; junction bases with no gene match: 3.

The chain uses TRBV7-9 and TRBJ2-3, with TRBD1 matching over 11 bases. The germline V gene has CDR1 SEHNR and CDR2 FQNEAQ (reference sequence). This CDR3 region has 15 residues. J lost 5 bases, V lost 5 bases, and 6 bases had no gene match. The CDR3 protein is CASSTSGTGGDTQYF. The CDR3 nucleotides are TGTGCCAGCAGCACGAGCGGGACAGGGGGAGATACGCAGTATTTT. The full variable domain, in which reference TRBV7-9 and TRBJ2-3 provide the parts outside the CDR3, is DTGVSQNPRHKITKRGQNVTFRCDPISEHNRLYWYRQTLGQGPEFLTYFQNEAQLEKSRLLSDRFSAERPKGSFSTLEIQRTEQGDSAMYLCASSTSGTGGDTQYFGPGTRLTVL.

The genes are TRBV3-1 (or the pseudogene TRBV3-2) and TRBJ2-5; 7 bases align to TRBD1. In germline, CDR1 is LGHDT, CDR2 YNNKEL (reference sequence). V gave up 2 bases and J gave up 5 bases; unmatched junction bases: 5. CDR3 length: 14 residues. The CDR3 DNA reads TGTGCCAGCAGCCAAAACGAGGGGGCGGAGACCCAGTACTTC. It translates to CASSQNEGAETQYF.

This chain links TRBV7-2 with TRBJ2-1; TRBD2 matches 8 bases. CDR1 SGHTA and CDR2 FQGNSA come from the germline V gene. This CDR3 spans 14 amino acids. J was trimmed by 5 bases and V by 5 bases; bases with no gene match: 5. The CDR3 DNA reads TGTGCCAGCAGCCCCCGAGCGGGGGACAATGAGCAGTTCTTC. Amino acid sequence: CASSPRAGDNEQFF. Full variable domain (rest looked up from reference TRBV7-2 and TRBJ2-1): GAGVSQSPSNKVTEKGKDVELRCDPISGHTALYWYRQSLGQGLEFLIYFQGNSAPDKSGLPSDRFSAERTGGSVSTLTIQRTQQEDSAVYLCASSPRAGDNEQFFGPGTRLTVL.